This T cell receptor beta chain was sequenced in a study of T cells in Graves' hyperthyroidism and ophthalmopathy. Study results and limitations: In validation, the model predicted ophthalmopathy. These predictions came a median roughly 6 months before onset. Most clonotypes expanded in the thyroid (above 0.001) were also present in blood.

In regard to this clonotype: Antigen specificity is unknown.

The germline V and J ends were trimmed by 4 bases and 2 bases, with 5 bases remaining between them. Germline loops: CDR1 SQVTM, CDR2 ANQGSEA. The CDR3 totals 11 residues. An absence of ophthalmopathy progression within 18 months meant stable Graves' hyperthyroidism. What was amplified from RNA transcripts were TCR beta CDR3 regions. Initially, a first-round RT-PCR of the TCR CDR3 employed the HTBI primer set. TCRdb recomputed calls from the multiplex PCR reads with MiXCR, one row per CDR3 protein. The profile covers some 560,000 distinct CDR3 sequences, with about 15% appearing a single time and under 8% taken by the ten largest.

The chain is built from TRBV29-1 and TRBJ2-5, with D hard to call. The clonotype comes from a young woman with Graves' hyperthyroidism. Source material: blood. The CDR3 DNA reads TGCAGCGTTGGGATTCAAGAGACCCAGTACTTC. Protein product: CSVGIQETQYF.